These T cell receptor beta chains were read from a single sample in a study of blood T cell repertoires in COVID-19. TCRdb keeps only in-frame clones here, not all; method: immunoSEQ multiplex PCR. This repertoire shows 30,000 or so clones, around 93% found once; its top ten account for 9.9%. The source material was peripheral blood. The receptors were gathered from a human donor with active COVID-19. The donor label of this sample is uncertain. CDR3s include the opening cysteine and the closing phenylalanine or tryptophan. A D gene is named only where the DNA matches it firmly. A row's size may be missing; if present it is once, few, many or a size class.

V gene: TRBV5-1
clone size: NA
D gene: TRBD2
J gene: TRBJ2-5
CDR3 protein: CASSEGGLAGAETQYF
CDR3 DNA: TGCGCCAGCAGCGAAGGAGGACTAGCGGGAGCAGAGACCCAGTACTTC

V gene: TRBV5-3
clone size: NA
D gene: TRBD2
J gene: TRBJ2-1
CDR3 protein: CARSLAGTSVEPAYNEQFF
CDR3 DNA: TGTGCCAGAAGCTTAGCCGGGACTAGCGTAGAGCCGGCCTACAATGAGCAGTTCTTC

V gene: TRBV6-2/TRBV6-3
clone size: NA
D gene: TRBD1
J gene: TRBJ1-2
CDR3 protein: CASRPNGQGSYGYTF
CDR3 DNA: TGTGCCAGCAGGCCTAACGGACAGGGAAGCTATGGCTACACCTTC

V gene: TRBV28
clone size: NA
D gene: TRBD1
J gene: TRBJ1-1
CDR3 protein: CASSIGRTGRSNTEAFF
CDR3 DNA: TGTGCCAGCAGTATAGGCCGGACAGGGCGAAGTAACACTGAAGCTTTCTTT

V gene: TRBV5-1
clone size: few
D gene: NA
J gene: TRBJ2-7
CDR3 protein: CASRVSNYEQYF
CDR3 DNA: TGCGCCAGCCGGGTCAGCAACTACGAGCAGTACTTC

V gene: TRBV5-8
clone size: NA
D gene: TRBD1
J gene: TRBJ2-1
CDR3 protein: CASSLEGQGVADEQFF
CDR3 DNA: TGTGCCAGCAGCTTGGAGGGACAGGGTGTGGCGGATGAGCAGTTCTTC

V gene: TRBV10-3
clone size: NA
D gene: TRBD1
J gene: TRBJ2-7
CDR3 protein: CAISESGTGASYEQYF
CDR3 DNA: TGTGCCATCAGTGAGTCGGGGACAGGGGCCTCCTACGAGCAGTACTTC

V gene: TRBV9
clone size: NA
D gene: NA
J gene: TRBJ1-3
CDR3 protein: CASSPRASGNTIYF
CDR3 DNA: TGTGCCAGCAGCCCTCGCGCCTCTGGAAACACCATATATTTT

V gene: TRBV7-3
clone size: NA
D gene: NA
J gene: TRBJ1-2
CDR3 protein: CASSLIVKGVEAGYTF
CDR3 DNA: TGTGCCAGCAGCTTAATTGTAAAGGGAGTGGAAGCTGGCTACACCTTC

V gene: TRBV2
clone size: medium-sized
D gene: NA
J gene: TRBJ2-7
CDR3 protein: CASSPDGSSYEQYF
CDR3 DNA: TGTGCCAGCAGCCCAGACGGGAGCTCCTACGAGCAGTACTTC

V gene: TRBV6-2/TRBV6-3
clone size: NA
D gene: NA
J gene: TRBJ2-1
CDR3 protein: CASSARDSGYNEQFF
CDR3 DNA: TGTGCCAGCAGTGCCCGGGACAGCGGGTACAATGAGCAGTTCTTC

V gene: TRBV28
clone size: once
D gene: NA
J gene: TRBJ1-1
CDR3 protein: CASRLGTEAFF
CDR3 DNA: TGTGCCAGCAGATTGGGCACGGAAGCTTTCTTT

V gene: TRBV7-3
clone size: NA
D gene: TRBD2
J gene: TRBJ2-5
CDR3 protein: CASSPGLAGTQETQYF
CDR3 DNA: TGTGCCAGCAGCCCCGGACTAGCGGGAACCCAAGAGACCCAGTACTTC

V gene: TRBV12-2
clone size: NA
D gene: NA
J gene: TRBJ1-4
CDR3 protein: CASRLWLWAWSEKLFF
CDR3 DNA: TGTGCAAGTCGCTTATGGTTGTGGGCGTGGTCTGAAAAACTGTTTTTT

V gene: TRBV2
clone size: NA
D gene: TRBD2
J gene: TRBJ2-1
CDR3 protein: CASSEQAGGSYNEQFF
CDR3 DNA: TGTGCCAGCAGTGAACAGGCGGGGGGGTCCTACAATGAGCAGTTCTTC

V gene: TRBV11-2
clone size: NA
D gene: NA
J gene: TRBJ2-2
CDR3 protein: CASSSRDTPFANTGELFF
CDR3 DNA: TGTGCCAGCAGCTCCCGGGACACCCCCTTCGCGAACACCGGGGAGCTGTTTTTT

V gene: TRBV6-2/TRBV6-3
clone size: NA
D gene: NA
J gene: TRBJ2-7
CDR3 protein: CASSYTSGEQYF
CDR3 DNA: TGTGCCAGCAGTTATACCTCCGGCGAGCAGTACTTC

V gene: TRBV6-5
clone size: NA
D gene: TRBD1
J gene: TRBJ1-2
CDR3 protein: CASSSYIGTGMSYTF
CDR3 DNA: TGTGCCAGCAGTAGTTACATCGGGACAGGGATGAGCTACACCTTC

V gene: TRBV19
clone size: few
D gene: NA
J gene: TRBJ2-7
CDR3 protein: CASSIMGGYEQYF
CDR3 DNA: TGTGCCAGTAGTATCATGGGGGGCTACGAGCAGTACTTC

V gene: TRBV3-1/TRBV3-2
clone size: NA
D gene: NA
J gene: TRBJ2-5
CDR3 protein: CASRAAGETQYF
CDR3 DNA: TGTGCCAGCAGGGCGGCGGGTGAGACCCAGTACTTC

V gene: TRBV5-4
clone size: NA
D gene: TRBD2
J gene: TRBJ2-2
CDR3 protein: CASSGLAGMSNTGELFF
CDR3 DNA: TGTGCCAGCAGCGGACTAGCGGGAATGTCGAACACCGGGGAGCTGTTTTTT

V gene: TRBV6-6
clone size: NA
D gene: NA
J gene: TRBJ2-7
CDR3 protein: CASSPSVGGPREQYF
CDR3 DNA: TGTGCCAGCAGTCCCTCCGTGGGGGGGCCGAGGGAGCAGTACTTC

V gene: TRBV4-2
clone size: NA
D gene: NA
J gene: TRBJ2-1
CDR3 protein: CASSENNEQFF
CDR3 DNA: TGTGCCAGCAGCGAGAACAATGAGCAGTTCTTC

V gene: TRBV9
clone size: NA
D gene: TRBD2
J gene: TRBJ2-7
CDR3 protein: CASSAGGRTNEQYF
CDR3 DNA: TGTGCCAGCAGCGCCGGCGGGAGGACCAACGAGCAGTACTTC

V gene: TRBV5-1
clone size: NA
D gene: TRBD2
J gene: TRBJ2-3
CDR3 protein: CASSLIAGGRVDTQYF
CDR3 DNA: TGCGCCAGCAGCTTGATAGCGGGAGGGCGAGTAGATACGCAGTATTTT

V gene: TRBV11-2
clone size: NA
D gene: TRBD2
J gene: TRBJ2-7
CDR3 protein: CASSLGPSGGRNVYEQYF
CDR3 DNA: TGTGCCAGCAGCTTAGGGCCTAGCGGGGGGAGAAACGTCTACGAGCAGTACTTC